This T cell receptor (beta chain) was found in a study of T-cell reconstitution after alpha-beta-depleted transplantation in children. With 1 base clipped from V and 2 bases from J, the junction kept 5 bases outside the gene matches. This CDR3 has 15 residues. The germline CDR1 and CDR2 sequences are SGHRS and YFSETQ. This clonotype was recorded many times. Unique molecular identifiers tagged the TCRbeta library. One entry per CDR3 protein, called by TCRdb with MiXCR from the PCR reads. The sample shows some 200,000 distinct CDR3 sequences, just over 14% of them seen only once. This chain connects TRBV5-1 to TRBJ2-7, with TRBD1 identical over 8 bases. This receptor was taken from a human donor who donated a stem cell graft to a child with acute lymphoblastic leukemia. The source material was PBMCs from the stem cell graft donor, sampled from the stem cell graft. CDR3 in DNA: TGCGCCAGCAGCTTGTGGCAGGGGGCAGCCTACGAGCAGTACTTC. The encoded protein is CASSLWQGAAYEQYF.